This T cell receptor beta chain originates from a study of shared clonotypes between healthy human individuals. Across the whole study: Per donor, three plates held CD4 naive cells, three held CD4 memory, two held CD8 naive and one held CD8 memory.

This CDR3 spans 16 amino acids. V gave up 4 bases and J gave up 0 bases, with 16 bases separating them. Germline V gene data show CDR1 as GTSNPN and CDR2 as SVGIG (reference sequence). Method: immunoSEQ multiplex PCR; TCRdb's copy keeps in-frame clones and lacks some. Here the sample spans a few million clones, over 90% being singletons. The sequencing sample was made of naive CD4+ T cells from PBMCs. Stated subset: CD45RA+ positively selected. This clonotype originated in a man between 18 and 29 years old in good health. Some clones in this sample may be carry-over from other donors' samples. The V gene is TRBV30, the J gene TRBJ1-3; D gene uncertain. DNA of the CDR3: TGTGCCTGGACCGCCGGCAGATCGAGCTCTGGAAACACCATATATTTT. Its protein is CAWTAGRSSSGNTIYF.